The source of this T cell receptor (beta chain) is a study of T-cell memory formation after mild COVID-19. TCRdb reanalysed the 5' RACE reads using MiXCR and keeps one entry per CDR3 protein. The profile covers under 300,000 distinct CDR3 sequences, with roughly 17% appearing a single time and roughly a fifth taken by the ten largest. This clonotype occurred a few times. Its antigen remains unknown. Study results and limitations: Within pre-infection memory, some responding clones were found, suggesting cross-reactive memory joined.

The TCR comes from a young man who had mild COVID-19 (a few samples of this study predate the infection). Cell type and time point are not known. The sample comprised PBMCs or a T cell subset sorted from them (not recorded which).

This CDR3 is CASSSLFRRGGSSTDTQYF. The CDR3 DNA follows: TGTGCCAGCAGTTCACTCTTTCGGAGGGGGGGTTCTAGCACAGATACGCAGTATTTT. This chain joins TRBV12-3 or TRBV12-4 and TRBJ2-3; D is perhaps TRBD2 (7 bases). Trimming cost V 4 bases and J 0 bases, with 23 bases left between them. The CDR3 has 19 residues.